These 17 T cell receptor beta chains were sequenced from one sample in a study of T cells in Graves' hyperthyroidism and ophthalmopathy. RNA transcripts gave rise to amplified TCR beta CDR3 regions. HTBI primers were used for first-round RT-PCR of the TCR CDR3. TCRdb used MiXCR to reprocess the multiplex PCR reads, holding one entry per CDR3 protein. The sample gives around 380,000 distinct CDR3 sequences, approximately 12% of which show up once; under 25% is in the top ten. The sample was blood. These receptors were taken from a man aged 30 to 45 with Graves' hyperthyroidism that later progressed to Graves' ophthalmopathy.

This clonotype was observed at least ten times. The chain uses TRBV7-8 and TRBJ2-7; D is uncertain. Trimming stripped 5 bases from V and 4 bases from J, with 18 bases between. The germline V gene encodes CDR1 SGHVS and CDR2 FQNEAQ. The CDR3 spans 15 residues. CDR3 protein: CASSRSGASRYEQYF. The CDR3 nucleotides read TGTGCCAGCAGCCGTTCCGGAGCGAGTCGGTACGAGCAGTACTTC.

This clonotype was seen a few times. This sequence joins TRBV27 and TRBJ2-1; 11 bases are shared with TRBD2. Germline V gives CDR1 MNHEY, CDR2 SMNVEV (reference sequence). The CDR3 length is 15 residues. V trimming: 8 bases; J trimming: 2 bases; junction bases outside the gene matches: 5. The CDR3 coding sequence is TGTGCCAGCGGCTTAGCGGGGGGGGCCTACAATGAGCAGTTCTTC. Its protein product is CASGLAGGAYNEQFF.

The CDR3 sequence: CASSGLAGGSSYNEQFF. The CDR3 nucleotides are TGTGCCAGCAGCGGGCTAGCGGGGGGTAGCTCCTACAATGAGCAGTTCTTC. The chain links TRBV9 to TRBJ2-1, with 11 bases fitting TRBD2. This CDR3 is 17 amino acids long. Germline V lookup: CDR1 SGDLS, CDR2 YYNGEE. J was trimmed by 0 bases and V by 3 bases; bases with no gene match: 5. Full variable domain (outside the CDR3, taken from reference TRBV9 and TRBJ2-1): DSGVTQTPKHLITATGQRVTLRCSPRSGDLSVYWYQQSLDQGLQFLIQYYNGEERAKGNILERFSAQQFPDLHSELNLSSLELGDSALYFCASSGLAGGSSYNEQFFGPGTRLTVL.

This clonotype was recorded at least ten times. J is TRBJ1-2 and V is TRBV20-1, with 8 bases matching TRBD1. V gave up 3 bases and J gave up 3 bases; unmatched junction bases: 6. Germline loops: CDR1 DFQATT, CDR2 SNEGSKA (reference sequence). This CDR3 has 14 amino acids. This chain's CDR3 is CSASIQGADYGYTF. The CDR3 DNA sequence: TGCAGTGCTAGCATCCAGGGGGCTGACTATGGCTACACCTTC.

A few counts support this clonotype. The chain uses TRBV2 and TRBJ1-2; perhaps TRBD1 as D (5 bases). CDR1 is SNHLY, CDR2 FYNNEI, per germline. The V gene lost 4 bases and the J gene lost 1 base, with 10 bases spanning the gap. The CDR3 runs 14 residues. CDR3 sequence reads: CASSGGRINYGYTF. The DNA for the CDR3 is TGTGCCAGCAGTGGGGGCCGGATTAACTATGGCTACACCTTC.

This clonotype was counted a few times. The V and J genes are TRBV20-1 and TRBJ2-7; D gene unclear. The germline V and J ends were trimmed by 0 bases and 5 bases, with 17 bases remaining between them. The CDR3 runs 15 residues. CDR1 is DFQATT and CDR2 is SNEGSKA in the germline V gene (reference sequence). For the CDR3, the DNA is TGCAGTGCTAGAGATCCTCGGGCCCGGCGGAACGAGCAGTACTTC. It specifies CSARDPRARRNEQYF.

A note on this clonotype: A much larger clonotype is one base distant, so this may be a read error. CDR3 sequence: CASSLSRGGHETQYF. DNA of the CDR3: TGTGCCAGCAGCTTGAGCCGGGGGGGGCACGAGACCCAGTACTTC. This chain uses TRBV5-8 with TRBJ2-5; TRBD2 aligns across 8 bases. V shed 1 base and J 5 bases; nucleotides not matched to a gene: 7. The V gene's germline CDR1 is SGHTS and CDR2 YDEGEE. There are 15 residues in the CDR3.

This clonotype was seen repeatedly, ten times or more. The CDR3 spells CASIGTAANYGYTF. DNA for the CDR3: TGTGCCAGCATCGGCACGGCTGCAAACTATGGCTACACCTTC. This sequence joins TRBV6-1 and TRBJ1-2, with D unresolved. Per the germline V gene, CDR1 is MNHNS and CDR2 is SASEGT. V gave up 7 bases and J gave up 2 bases, with 14 bases separating them. The CDR3 totals 14 residues.

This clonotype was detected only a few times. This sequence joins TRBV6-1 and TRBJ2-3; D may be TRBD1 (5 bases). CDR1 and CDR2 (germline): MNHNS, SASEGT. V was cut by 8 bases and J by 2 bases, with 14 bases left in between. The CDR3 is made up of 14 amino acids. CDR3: CASRPTDYTDTQYF. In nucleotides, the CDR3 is TGTGCCAGCCGTCCGACAGATTACACAGATACGCAGTATTTT.

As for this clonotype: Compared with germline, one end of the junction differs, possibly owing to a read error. In nucleotides, the CDR3 is TGTGCCGGTAGTATAGAGGCAGGGGCGCTGGGGACTGAAGCTTTCTTT. Protein sequence: CAGSIEAGALGTEAFF. The chain couples TRBV19 to TRBJ1-1; D may be TRBD1 (6 bases). The CDR3 is made up of 16 amino acids. Germline assignment: CDR1 LNHDA and CDR2 SQIVND (reference sequence).

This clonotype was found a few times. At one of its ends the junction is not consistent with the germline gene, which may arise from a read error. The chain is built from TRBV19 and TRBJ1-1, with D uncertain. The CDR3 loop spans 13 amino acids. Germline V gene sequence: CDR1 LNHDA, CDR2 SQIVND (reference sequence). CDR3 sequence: CASGIDVNTEAFF. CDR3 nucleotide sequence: TGTGCCAGTGGTATTGATGTGAACACTGAAGCTTTCTTT.

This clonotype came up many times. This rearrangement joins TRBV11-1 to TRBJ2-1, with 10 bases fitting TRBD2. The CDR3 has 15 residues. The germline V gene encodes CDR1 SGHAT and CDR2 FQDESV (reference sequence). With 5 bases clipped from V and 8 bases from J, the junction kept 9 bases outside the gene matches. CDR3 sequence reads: CASSLKSGGGYEQFF. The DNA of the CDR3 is TGTGCCAGCAGCCTAAAGAGCGGGGGGGGGTATGAGCAGTTCTTC.

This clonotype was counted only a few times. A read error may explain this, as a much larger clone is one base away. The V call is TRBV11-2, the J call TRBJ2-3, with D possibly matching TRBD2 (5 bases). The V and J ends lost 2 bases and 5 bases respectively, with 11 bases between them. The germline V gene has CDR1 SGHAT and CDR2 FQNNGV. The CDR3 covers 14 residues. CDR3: CASSLLRTGDTQYF. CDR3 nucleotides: TGTGCCAGCAGCTTACTCCGGACTGGAGATACGCAGTATTTT. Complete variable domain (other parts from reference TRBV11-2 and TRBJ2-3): EAGVAQSPRYKIIEKRQSVAFWCNPISGHATLYWYQQILGQGPKLLIQFQNNGVVDDSQLPKDRFSAERLKGVDSTLKIQPAKLEDSAVYLCASSLLRTGDTQYFGPGTRLTVL.

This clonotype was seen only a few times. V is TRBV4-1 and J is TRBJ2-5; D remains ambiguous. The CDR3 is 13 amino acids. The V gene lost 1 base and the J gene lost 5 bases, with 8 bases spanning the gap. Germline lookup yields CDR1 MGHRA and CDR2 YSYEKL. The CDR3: CASSQGIRETQYF. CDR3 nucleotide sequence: TGCGCCAGCAGCCAAGGGATAAGGGAGACCCAGTACTTC.

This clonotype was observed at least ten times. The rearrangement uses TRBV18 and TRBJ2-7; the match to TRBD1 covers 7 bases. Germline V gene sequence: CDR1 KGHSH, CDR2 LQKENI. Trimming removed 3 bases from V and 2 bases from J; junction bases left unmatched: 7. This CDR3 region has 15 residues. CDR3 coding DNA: TGTGCCAGCTCACCCGCGACAGGGTCGACCTACGAGCAGTACTTC. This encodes CASSPATGSTYEQYF.

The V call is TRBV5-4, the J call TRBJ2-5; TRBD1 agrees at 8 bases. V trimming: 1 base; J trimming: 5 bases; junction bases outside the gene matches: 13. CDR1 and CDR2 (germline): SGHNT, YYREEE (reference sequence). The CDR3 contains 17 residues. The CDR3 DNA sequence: TGTGCCAGCAGCTTGCCGAGGGGACAGGACGGAGGGGAGACCCAGTACTTC. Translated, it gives CASSLPRGQDGGETQYF. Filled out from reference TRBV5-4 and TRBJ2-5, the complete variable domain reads ETGVTQSPTHLIKTRGQQVTLRCSSQSGHNTVSWYQQALGQGPQFIFQYYREEENGRGNFPPRFSGLQFPNYSSELNVNALELDDSALYLCASSLPRGQDGGETQYFGPGTRLLVL.

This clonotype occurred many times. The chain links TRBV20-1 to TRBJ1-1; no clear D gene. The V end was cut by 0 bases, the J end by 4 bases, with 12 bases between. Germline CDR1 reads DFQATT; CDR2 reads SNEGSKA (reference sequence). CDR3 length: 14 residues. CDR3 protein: CSARDREEGTEAFF. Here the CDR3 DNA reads TGCAGTGCTAGAGATCGAGAGGAGGGCACTGAAGCTTTCTTT.